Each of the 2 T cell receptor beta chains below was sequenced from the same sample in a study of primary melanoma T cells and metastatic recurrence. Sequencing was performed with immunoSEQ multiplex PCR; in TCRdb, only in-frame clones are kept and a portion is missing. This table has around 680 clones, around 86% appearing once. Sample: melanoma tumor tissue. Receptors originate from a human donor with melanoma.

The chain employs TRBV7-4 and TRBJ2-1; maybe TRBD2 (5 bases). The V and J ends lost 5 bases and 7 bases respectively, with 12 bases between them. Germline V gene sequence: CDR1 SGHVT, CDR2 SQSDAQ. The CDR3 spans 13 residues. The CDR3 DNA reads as TGTGCCAGCAGCGAAGCGGCCCAGAATGAGCAGTTCTTC. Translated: CASSEAAQNEQFF.

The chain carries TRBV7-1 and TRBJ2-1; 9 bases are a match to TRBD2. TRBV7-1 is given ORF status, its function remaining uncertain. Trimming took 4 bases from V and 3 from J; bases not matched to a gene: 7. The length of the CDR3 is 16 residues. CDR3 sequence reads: CASSYSGGLLYNEQFF. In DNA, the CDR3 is TGTGCCAGCAGCTATAGCGGGGGCCTCCTCTACAATGAGCAGTTCTTC.